This section outlines one T cell receptor (beta chain) sequence together with its context. These data are taken from a study of blood T cell repertoires in COVID-19. Measured with immunoSEQ multiplex PCR; TCRdb has only the in-frame clones, and not every one. In the table there are fewer than 250,000 clones, around 90% of which are singletons. Material for sequencing was peripheral blood. The receptor was isolated from a man aged 30 to 45 with COVID-19, enrolled during active disease.

The chain's CDR3 is CASSLWDNQETQYF. The CDR3 nucleotides read TGTGCCAGTAGTCTATGGGACAACCAAGAGACCCAGTACTTC. The chain carries TRBV19 and TRBJ2-5; D is perhaps TRBD1 (6 bases). This CDR3 comprises 14 residues. V was shortened by 5 bases and J by 0 bases, with 10 bases between the two germline ends. In germline, CDR1 is LNHDA, CDR2 SQIVND (reference sequence).